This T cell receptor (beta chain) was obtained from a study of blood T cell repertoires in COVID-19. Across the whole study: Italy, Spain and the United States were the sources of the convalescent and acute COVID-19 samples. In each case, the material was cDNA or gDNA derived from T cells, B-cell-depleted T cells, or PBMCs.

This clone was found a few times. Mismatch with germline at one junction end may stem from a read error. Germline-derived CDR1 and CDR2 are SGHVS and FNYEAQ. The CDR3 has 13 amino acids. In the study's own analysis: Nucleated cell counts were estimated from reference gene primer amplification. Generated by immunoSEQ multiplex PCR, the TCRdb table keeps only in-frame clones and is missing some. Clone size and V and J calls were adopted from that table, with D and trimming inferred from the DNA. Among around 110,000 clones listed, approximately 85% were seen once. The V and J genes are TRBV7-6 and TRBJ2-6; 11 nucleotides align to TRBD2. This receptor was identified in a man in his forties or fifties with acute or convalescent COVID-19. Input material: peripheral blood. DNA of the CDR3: TGTGCCAGCAGCCGACTACTAGCGGGAGACTGGGGATTC. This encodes CASSRLLAGDWGF. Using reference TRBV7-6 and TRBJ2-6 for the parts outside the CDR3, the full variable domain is GAGVSQSPRYKVTKRGQDVALRCDPISGHVSLYWYRQALGQGPEFLTYFNYEAQQDKSGLPNDRFSAERPEGSISTLTIQRTEQRDSAMYRCASSRLLAGDWGFGAGSRLTVL.